Listed below are T cell receptor beta chains from one sample, sequenced in a study of shared clonotypes between healthy human individuals. Assay used: immunoSEQ multiplex PCR; TCRdb lists only in-frame clones, some missing. The data show approximately 1,000,000 clones, around three quarters seen once. Sequenced: memory CD4+ T cells from PBMCs. Receptors originate from a man younger than 35 in good health. Some clones in this sample may be carry-over from other donors' samples. Each CDR3 is given with its conserved first and last residue. The D gene is left open where the match is weak. For some rows the clone size is stated as once, few or many, or as a class when expanded; others skip it.

j_call,v_call,clone_size,d_call,cdr3_aa,cdr3_nt
TRBJ2-2,TRBV27,.,TRBD2,CASSFLLAGGSGELFF,TGTGCCAGCAGTTTCTTACTAGCGGGAGGGTCCGGGGAGCTGTTTTTT
TRBJ1-1,TRBV11-2,.,.,CASSFSRVGHTEAFF,TGTGCCAGCAGCTTCTCAAGGGTAGGGCACACTGAAGCTTTCTTT
TRBJ2-1,TRBV10-3,.,.,CAISALTTGSSYNEQFF,TGTGCCATCAGCGCTTTGACTACAGGGAGCTCCTACAATGAGCAGTTCTTC
TRBJ2-7,TRBV28,.,.,CASRNGGGGYEQYF,TGTGCCAGCAGAAATGGGGGAGGGGGCTACGAGCAGTACTTC
TRBJ1-1,TRBV9,once,.,CASSPSGTGITEAFF,TGTGCCAGCAGCCCATCCGGGACGGGGATCACTGAAGCTTTCTTT
TRBJ1-5,TRBV5-8,.,.,CASSLKWGIGQPQHF,TGTGCCAGCAGCTTGAAATGGGGGATAGGTCAGCCCCAGCATTTT
TRBJ1-3,TRBV14,once,TRBD1,CASSQPVTGYGNTIYF,TGTGCCAGCAGCCAACCCGTGACAGGGTATGGAAACACCATATATTTT
TRBJ1-2,TRBV5-1,once,.,CASRPVPGTDYGYTF,TGCGCCAGCAGGCCTGTACCGGGAACGGACTATGGCTACACCTTC
TRBJ2-1,TRBV30,.,.,CAWSVRKMDEQFF,TGTGCCTGGAGTGTACGAAAGATGGATGAGCAGTTCTTC
TRBJ2-5,TRBV5-1,.,TRBD2,CASSLGVASGSETQYF,TGCGCCAGCAGCTTGGGCGTGGCTAGCGGGAGTGAGACCCAGTACTTC
TRBJ2-7,TRBV27,once,.,CASSHGLDEYF,TGTGCCAGCAGTCACGGACTTGATGAGTACTTC
TRBJ1-1,TRBV9,many,TRBD1,CASSAPQGRNTEAFF,TGTGCCAGCAGCGCCCCACAGGGGAGGAACACTGAAGCTTTCTTT
TRBJ1-2,TRBV5-1,.,.,CASSAPRGQGYGYTF,TGCGCCAGCAGCGCACCCCGAGGACAAGGCTATGGCTACACCTTC
TRBJ2-6,TRBV2,few,.,CASIRESGANVLTF,TGTGCCAGCATCCGGGAGTCTGGGGCCAACGTCCTGACTTTC
TRBJ2-4,TRBV28,.,TRBD1,CASSSPTGINIQYF,TGTGCCAGCAGTTCCCCGACAGGGATAAACATTCAGTACTTC
TRBJ2-5,TRBV5-1,.,TRBD1,CASKSGQHFSETQYF,TGCGCCAGCAAATCGGGACAGCATTTTTCAGAGACCCAGTACTTC
TRBJ2-5,TRBV11-2,few,TRBD1,CASSLDRTGGMETQYF,TGTGCCAGCAGCTTAGACCGGACAGGGGGCATGGAGACCCAGTACTTC
TRBJ2-5,TRBV7-2,.,TRBD2,CASSLMGAGGGETQYF,TGTGCCAGCAGCTTAATGGGAGCGGGAGGGGGAGAGACCCAGTACTTC
TRBJ1-2,TRBV27,once,.,CASIPQSGEGGYTF,TGTGCCAGCATCCCCCAATCAGGGGAAGGAGGCTACACCTTC
TRBJ2-6,TRBV11-3,.,.,CASSLGGSGANVLTF,TGTGCCAGCAGCTTAGGAGGTTCTGGGGCCAACGTCCTGACTTTC
TRBJ2-3,TRBV5-1,once,.,CASSITAASSDTQYF,TGCGCCAGCAGCATCACAGCGGCGAGCTCAGATACGCAGTATTTT
TRBJ2-2,TRBV5-1,many,.,CASGPRGPTKGGELFF,TGCGCCAGCGGCCCCCGTGGGCCCACAAAAGGCGGGGAGCTGTTTTTT
TRBJ2-5,TRBV11-3,.,TRBD2,CASSPGLAGVETQYF,TGTGCCAGCAGCCCCGGACTAGCGGGAGTCGAGACCCAGTACTTC
TRBJ2-5,TRBV2,.,TRBD1,CASSGVQGAGETQYF,TGTGCCAGCAGTGGGGTACAGGGGGCTGGGGAGACCCAGTACTTC
TRBJ1-1,TRBV6-5,.,.,CASSSPIAAFF,TGTGCCAGCAGCTCCCCCATAGCTGCTTTCTTT
TRBJ2-4,TRBV28,.,.,CASSGLAKNIQYF,TGTGCCAGCAGTGGACTAGCCAAAAACATTCAGTACTTC
TRBJ2-7,TRBV5-5,few,.,CASSLVGLYEQYF,TGTGCCAGCAGCTTGGTTGGGTTATACGAGCAGTACTTC
TRBJ2-4,TRBV13,.,TRBD1,CASELDRADKNIQYF,TGTGCCAGCGAACTAGACAGGGCGGACAAAAACATTCAGTACTTC